This paragraph reports one T cell receptor (beta chain). In the authors' workflow: Junction-only sequences produced by ImmunoSEQ had no quality scores, so filtering differed. Assay used: immunoSEQ multiplex PCR; TCRdb lists only in-frame clones, some missing. V and J calls and clone size are copied from that table; D and trimming were computed from the DNA. The repertoire holds roughly 2.1 million clones, with roughly 91% as singletons. This sample was included in a study of shared clonotypes between healthy human individuals. V shed 4 bases and J shed 8 bases, with 24 bases lying between them. The V gene's germline CDR1 is LGHNA and CDR2 YNFKEQ. The CDR3 extends over 17 amino acids. CD45RO-negative cells were positively selected for CCR7, leaving out terminally differentiated effector memory CD45RA+ cells. Each of the donors was a healthy adult who was HIV-negative and had not had a recent acute infection or vaccination.

Sequenced material: naive CD8+ T cells from PBMCs. This receptor was obtained from a man younger than 35 in good health. Some clones in this sample may be carry-over from other donors' samples. The chain couples TRBV4-2 to TRBJ2-1, with D maybe TRBD2 (5 bases). The chain's CDR3 is CASSPLYGEMLSDEQFF. The CDR3 nucleotides read TGTGCCAGCAGCCCCCTATATGGGGAGATGCTATCGGATGAGCAGTTCTTC.